This TCR beta chain was profiled in a study of cytomegalovirus exposure and HLA in healthy donors. The CDR3 has 14 residues. J was trimmed by 4 bases and V by 5 bases; bases with no gene match: 7. Germline V gene lookup returns CDR1 SEHNR and CDR2 FQNEAQ (reference sequence). Note on this clone: The antigen is undetermined.

The study, taken as a whole, reports: According to the study, around 160 TCR beta chains were cytomegalovirus-associated. Under in vitro conditions, a few CMV-associated chains were confirmed as specific for CMV antigens. Fewer N-insertions (relative to the roughly 700-donor mean) were reportedly seen in an Asian-associated ancestry cluster in a later analysis.

PCR primers comprised 60 Vbeta and 13 Jbeta primers. In the original analysis: The authors later counted roughly 76 million unique TCR beta chains, approximately 12 million of them shared. Sequencing was performed with immunoSEQ multiplex PCR; in TCRdb, only in-frame clones are kept and a portion is missing. The V and J calls and clone size are taken from that table; D and trimming were inferred from the DNA. Among approximately 120,000 clones, 73% were seen once, and the ten largest hold approximately 4.3%. The sequenced sample consisted of PBMCs. The chain has TRBV7-9 and TRBJ1-2; 7 bases are a match to TRBD1. The receptor comes from a man aged 60 to 69 in good health and CMV-seropositive. In nucleotides, the CDR3 is TGTGCCAGCAGCCCGCAGGGGGTAGGCTATGGCTACACCTTC. Translating it yields CASSPQGVGYGYTF.